Described below is a single T cell receptor (beta chain) sequence and its context. V was clipped by 6 bases and J by 2 bases; unmatched bases: 12. The CDR3 covers 18 residues. Germline V gene sequence: CDR1 LGHNT, CDR2 FRNRAP. TCRdb keeps only in-frame clones here, not all; method: immunoSEQ multiplex PCR. The table includes tens of thousands of clones, about 91% detected once. This entry belongs to a study of OX40 agonist ivuxolimab in advanced cancers. The clonotype was recovered from an adult with an advanced solid tumor such as melanoma, head and neck, liver or kidney cancer. The chain uses TRBV12-5 and TRBJ2-7, with 14 nucleotides matching TRBD2. The sequencing here drew on CD4+ or CD8+ T cells sorted from blood, taken in a trial of the OX40 agonist ivuxolimab. CDR3 region: CASGFVGTSGSGAYEQYF. The CDR3 DNA reads TGTGCTAGTGGATTTGTCGGGACTAGCGGGAGTGGGGCCTACGAGCAGTACTTC.